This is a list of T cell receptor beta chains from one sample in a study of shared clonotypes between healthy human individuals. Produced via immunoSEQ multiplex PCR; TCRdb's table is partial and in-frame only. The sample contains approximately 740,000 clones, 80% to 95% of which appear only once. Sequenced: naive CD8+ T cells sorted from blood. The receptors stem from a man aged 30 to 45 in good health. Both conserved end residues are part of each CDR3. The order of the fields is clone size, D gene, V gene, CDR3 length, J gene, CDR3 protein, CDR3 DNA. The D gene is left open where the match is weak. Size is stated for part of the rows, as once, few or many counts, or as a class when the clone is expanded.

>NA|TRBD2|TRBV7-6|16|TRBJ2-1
CASSVYSGEEDNEQFF
TGTGCCAGCAGCGTCTACAGCGGGGAAGAGGACAATGAGCAGTTCTTC
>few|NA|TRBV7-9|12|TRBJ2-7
CASRAGAYEQYF
TGTGCCAGCAGGGCAGGAGCCTACGAGCAGTACTTC
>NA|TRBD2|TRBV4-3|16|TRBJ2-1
CASSQVSSGTYNEQFF
TGCGCCAGCAGCCAAGTTTCTAGCGGGACCTACAATGAGCAGTTCTTC
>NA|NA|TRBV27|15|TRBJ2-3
CASSSYIHWPDTQYF
TGTGCCAGCAGCTCCTACATCCACTGGCCAGATACGCAGTATTTT
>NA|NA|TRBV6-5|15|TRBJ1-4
CASSLDSGINEKLFF
TGTGCCAGCAGTTTGGACAGTGGTATAAATGAAAAACTGTTTTTT
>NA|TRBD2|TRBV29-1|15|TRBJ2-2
CSVVGTSGRTGELFF
TGCAGCGTTGTTGGGACTAGCGGGAGGACCGGGGAGCTGTTTTTT
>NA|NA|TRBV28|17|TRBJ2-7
CASSPRPGTGSGYEQYF
TGTGCCAGCAGTCCCCGGCCCGGAACAGGGTCAGGCTACGAGCAGTACTTC
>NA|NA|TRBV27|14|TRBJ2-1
CASSIESRYNEQFF
TGTGCCAGCAGTATAGAAAGCCGTTACAATGAGCAGTTCTTC
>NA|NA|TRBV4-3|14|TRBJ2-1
CASSQDKGRNEQFF
TGCGCCAGCAGCCAAGATAAGGGTAGGAATGAGCAGTTCTTC
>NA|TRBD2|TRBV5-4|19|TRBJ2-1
CASSLASGRGSITYNEQFF
TGTGCCAGCAGCTTGGCTAGCGGGAGGGGCTCAATAACCTACAATGAGCAGTTCTTC
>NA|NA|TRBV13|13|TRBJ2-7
CASSLGRGYEQYF
TGTGCCAGCAGCTTAGGCCGCGGGTACGAGCAGTACTTC
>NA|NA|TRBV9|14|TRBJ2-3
CASSVAGSTDTQYF
TGTGCCAGCAGCGTAGCGGGCAGCACAGATACGCAGTATTTT
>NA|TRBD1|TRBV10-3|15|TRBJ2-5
CAISERDRGEETQYF
TGTGCCATCAGTGAGCGTGACAGGGGGGAGGAGACCCAGTACTTC
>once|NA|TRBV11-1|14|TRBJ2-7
CASSSPEGSYEQYF
TGTGCCAGCAGTTCACCGGAGGGGTCCTACGAGCAGTACTTC
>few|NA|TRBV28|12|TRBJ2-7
CASRSADYEQYF
TGTGCCAGCAGGTCAGCGGACTACGAGCAGTACTTC
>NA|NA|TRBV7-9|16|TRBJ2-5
CASSHQKRTVGETQYF
TGTGCCAGCAGCCACCAAAAACGGACCGTCGGAGAGACCCAGTACTTC
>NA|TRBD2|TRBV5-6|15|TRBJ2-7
CASSFLAGEAREQYF
TGTGCCAGCAGCTTTTTAGCGGGAGAGGCCCGCGAGCAGTACTTC
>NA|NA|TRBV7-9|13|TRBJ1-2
CASSQWTENGYTF
TGTGCCAGCAGCCAATGGACAGAAAATGGCTACACCTTC
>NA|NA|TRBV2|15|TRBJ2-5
CASSGGLDPRETQYF
TGTGCCAGCAGCGGTGGATTGGACCCTCGAGAGACCCAGTACTTC
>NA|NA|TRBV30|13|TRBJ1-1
CAWSESRVTEAFF
TGTGCCTGGAGTGAGAGCAGGGTCACTGAAGCTTTCTTT
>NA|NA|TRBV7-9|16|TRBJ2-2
CASSFLGAGNTGELFF
TGTGCCAGCAGCTTCCTGGGGGCGGGTAACACCGGGGAGCTGTTTTTT
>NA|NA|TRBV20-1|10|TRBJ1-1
CSLPDTEAFF
TGCAGTCTCCCAGACACTGAAGCTTTCTTT
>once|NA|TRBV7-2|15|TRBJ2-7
CASSLSPGIHYEQYF
TGTGCCAGCAGCCTCTCCCCGGGCATTCACTACGAGCAGTACTTC
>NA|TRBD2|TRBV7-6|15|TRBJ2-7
CASSLEGAGAYEQYF
TGTGCCAGCAGCTTAGAAGGAGCGGGGGCCTACGAGCAGTACTTC
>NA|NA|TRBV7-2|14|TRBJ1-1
CASSLAMGVTEAFF
TGTGCCAGCAGCTTAGCGATGGGGGTCACTGAAGCTTTCTTT
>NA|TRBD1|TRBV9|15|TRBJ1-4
CASSVGGTDDEKLFF
TGTGCCAGCAGCGTAGGGGGGACAGACGATGAAAAACTGTTTTTT
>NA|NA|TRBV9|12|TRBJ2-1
CASSVSDNEQFF
TGTGCCAGCAGCGTTTCCGACAATGAGCAGTTCTTC
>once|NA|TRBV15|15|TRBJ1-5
CATSRDRGLNQPQHF
TGTGCCACCAGCAGAGACAGGGGCTTAAATCAGCCCCAGCATTTT
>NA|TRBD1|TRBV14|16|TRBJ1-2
CASSQDQTGGGYGYTF
TGTGCCAGCAGCCAAGATCAGACAGGGGGTGGCTATGGCTACACCTTC
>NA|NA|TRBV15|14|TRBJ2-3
CATSRVTASDTQYF
TGTGCCACCAGCAGAGTAACCGCTTCAGATACGCAGTATTTT
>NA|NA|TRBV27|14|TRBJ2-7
CASSLRGSHYEQYF
TGTGCCAGCAGTTTAAGAGGGAGTCACTACGAGCAGTACTTC
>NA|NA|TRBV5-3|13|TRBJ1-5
CARSVTVTQPQHF
TGTGCCAGAAGCGTGACAGTGACCCAGCCCCAGCATTTT
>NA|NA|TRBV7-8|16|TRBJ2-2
CASSEWASPNTGELFF
TGTGCCAGCAGCGAATGGGCTAGCCCGAACACCGGGGAGCTGTTTTTT
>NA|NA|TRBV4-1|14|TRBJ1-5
CASSHPGLLEPQHF
TGCGCCAGCAGCCATCCCGGCCTACTTGAGCCCCAGCATTTT
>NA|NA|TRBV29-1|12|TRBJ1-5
CSVALRGQPQHF
TGCAGCGTTGCCCTGCGGGGTCAGCCCCAGCATTTT
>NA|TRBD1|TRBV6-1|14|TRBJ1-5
CASSELVGGQPQHF
TGTGCCAGCAGTGAACTAGTAGGGGGCCAGCCCCAGCATTTT
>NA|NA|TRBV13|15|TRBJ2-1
CASSLGWGVSNEQFF
TGTGCCAGCAGCTTAGGGTGGGGGGTTTCGAATGAGCAGTTCTTC
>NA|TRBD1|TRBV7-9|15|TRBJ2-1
CASSPPDRFPNEQFF
TGTGCCAGCAGCCCCCCGGACAGGTTCCCCAATGAGCAGTTCTTC
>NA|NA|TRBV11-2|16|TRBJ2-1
CASSLEVFNSYNEQFF
TGTGCCAGCAGCTTAGAGGTCTTCAACTCCTACAATGAGCAGTTCTTC
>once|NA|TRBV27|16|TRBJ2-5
CASSLFSGGNQETQYF
TGTGCCAGCAGTTTATTCAGTGGGGGTAACCAAGAGACCCAGTACTTC
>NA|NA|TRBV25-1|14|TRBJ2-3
CASSEGSGPDTQYF
TGTGCCAGCAGTGAGGGCTCGGGGCCGGATACGCAGTATTTT
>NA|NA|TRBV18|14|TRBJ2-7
CASSQTGTPYEQYF
TGTGCCAGCTCACAAACAGGAACCCCCTACGAGCAGTACTTC
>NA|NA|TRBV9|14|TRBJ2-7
CASSLRGAEDEQYF
TGTGCCAGCAGCCTAAGGGGGGCCGAGGACGAGCAGTACTTC
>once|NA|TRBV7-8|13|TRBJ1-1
CASSSSDSTEAFF
TGTGCCAGCAGCTCATCCGACAGCACTGAAGCTTTCTTT
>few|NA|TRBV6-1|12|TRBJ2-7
CASSPDHLRQYF
TGTGCCAGCAGTCCAGATCATCTTAGGCAGTACTTC
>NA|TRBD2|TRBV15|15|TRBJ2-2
CATSILAVNTGELFF
TGTGCCACCAGCATACTAGCGGTGAACACCGGGGAGCTGTTTTTT
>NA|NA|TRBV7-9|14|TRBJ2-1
CASSLSDGYNEQFF
TGTGCCAGCAGCTTAAGTGACGGGTACAATGAGCAGTTCTTC
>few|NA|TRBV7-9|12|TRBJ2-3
CASSSSTDTQYF
TGTGCCAGCAGCTCTAGCACAGATACGCAGTATTTT
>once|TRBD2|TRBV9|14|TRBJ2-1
CASSLAGGYNEQFF
TGTGCCAGCAGTCTAGCGGGGGGTTACAATGAGCAGTTCTTC
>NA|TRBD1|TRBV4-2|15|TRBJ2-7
CASSHRDRGFYEQYF
TGTGCCAGCAGCCACAGGGACAGGGGGTTCTACGAGCAGTACTTC
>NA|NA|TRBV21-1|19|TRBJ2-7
CASSQTRDGLTNWEYEQYF
TGTGCCAGCAGCCAAACTAGGGACGGCCTAACAAATTGGGAGTACGAGCAGTACTTC
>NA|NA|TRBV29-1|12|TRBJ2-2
CSVGTGPGELFF
TGCAGCGTAGGTACAGGGCCCGGGGAGCTGTTTTTT
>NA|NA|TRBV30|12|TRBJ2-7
CAWSYTGPEQYF
TGTGCCTGGAGTTATACCGGGCCGGAGCAGTACTTC
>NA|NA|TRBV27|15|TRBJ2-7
CASSFREGSAYEQYF
TGTGCCAGCAGTTTTAGAGAGGGAAGTGCCTACGAGCAGTACTTC
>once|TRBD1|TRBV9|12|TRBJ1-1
CASSVGTAEAFF
TGTGCCAGCAGCGTTGGGACAGCTGAAGCTTTCTTT
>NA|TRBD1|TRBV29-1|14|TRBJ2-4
CSVVGGEAKNIQYF
TGCAGCGTTGTAGGGGGCGAGGCCAAAAACATTCAGTACTTC
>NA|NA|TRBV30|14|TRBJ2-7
CAWSVGGRGDEQYF
TGTGCCTGGAGTGTAGGCGGCAGGGGAGACGAGCAGTACTTC